The 21 T cell receptor beta chains presented below share a single source sample, sequenced in a study of T cell responses to AZD1222 COVID-19 vaccine. The data were produced by immunoSEQ multiplex PCR, yet TCRdb's version contains in-frame clones alone and is incomplete. This table has around 110,000 clones, about 90% appearing once. The source was peripheral blood, collected on day 0 of AZD1222 vaccination. These receptors were obtained from an adult in good health.

V and J are TRBV27 and TRBJ1-6; D is unclear. Germline CDR1 and CDR2: MNHEY and SMNVEV (reference sequence). The CDR3 contains 12 residues. The V end was cut by 6 bases, the J end by 6 bases, with 6 bases between. CDR3 in DNA: TGTGCCAGCAGCTCCATTAATTCACCCCTCCACTTT. This translates into CASSSINSPLHF.

The chain couples TRBV7-2 to TRBJ2-7; 7 nucleotides match TRBD2. The CDR3 sequence is 16 residues long. V lost 5 bases to trimming and J lost 7 bases; unmatched junction nucleotides: 17. Germline CDR1 reads SGHTA; CDR2 reads FQGNSA. Here the CDR3 DNA reads TGTGCCAGCAGCCCCCCGGGCCGAGCGGGAACGAGGGAGCAGTACTTC. It yields the protein CASSPPGRAGTREQYF.

The chain couples TRBV15 to TRBJ1-3; D unresolved. Germline V gene sequence: CDR1 LNHNV, CDR2 YYDKDF (reference sequence). The CDR3 is 16 amino acids. Trimming took off 0 bases at V and 0 bases at J, with 9 bases between the two ends. CDR3 DNA: TGTGCCACCAGCAGAGATCGCAGCTACTCTGGAAACACCATATATTTT. It codes for CATSRDRSYSGNTIYF.

The chain recombines TRBV6-5 with TRBJ1-5; D unclear. V lost 2 bases to trimming and J lost 5 bases, with 7 bases between them. CDR1 is MNHEY and CDR2 is SVGAGI in the germline V gene. The CDR3 extends over 13 amino acids. CDR3 nucleotide sequence: TGTGCCAGCAGTTACCGCGTATATCAGCCCCAGCATTTT. The encoded protein is CASSYRVYQPQHF.

The chain employs TRBV5-4 and TRBJ1-2; no reliable D call. Germline V gives CDR1 SGHNT, CDR2 YYREEE (reference sequence). V was clipped by 0 bases and J by 4 bases, with 7 bases between them. The CDR3 loop spans 13 amino acids. CDR3: CASSLDRRYGYTF. The CDR3 DNA reads TGTGCCAGCAGCTTGGACAGACGCTATGGCTACACCTTC.

The CDR3 protein is CASTMEGNNSPLHF. CDR3 in DNA: TGTGCCAGTACCATGGAGGGAAATAATTCACCCCTCCACTTT. The V gene is TRBV19, the J gene TRBJ1-6; D unclear. The V gene lost 7 bases and the J gene lost 5 bases, with 12 bases spanning the gap. Germline values: CDR1 LNHDA, CDR2 SQIVND (reference sequence). This CDR3 comprises 14 residues.

The genes are TRBV6-2 or TRBV6-3 and TRBJ2-7, with TRBD2 identical over 10 bases. Trimming cost V 4 bases and J 6 bases; bases outside gene matches: 9. Germline V lookup: CDR1 MNHEY, CDR2 SVGEGT. This CDR3 spans 15 amino acids. The DNA of the CDR3 is TGTGCCAGCAGTTCCCTGTCTAGCGGGAGCGGCGAGCAGTACTTC. Amino acid sequence: CASSSLSSGSGEQYF.

The CDR3: CASTQTSGRTDEQFF. The DNA of the CDR3 is TGTGCCAGCACCCAAACTAGCGGGAGGACGGATGAGCAGTTCTTC. The rearrangement links TRBV27 to TRBJ2-1, with 12 bases matching TRBD2. Germline V lookup: CDR1 MNHEY, CDR2 SMNVEV (reference sequence). V shed 7 bases, J shed 8 bases, and the junction held 9 bases outside the gene matches. This CDR3 comprises 15 residues.

The chain carries TRBV29-1 and TRBJ2-5, with D possibly matching TRBD2 (6 bases). This CDR3 is 12 amino acids long. V lost 4 bases and J 4 bases, leaving 10 bases between the germline ends. Germline CDR1 SQVTM, CDR2 ANQGSEA. The CDR3 protein is CSVVKGGETQYF. The CDR3 coding sequence is TGCAGCGTTGTAAAGGGAGGAGAGACCCAGTACTTC.

The V gene is TRBV11-2, the J gene TRBJ2-2; the D is unclear. The CDR3 runs to 13 residues. V lost 1 base and J 5 bases, leaving 5 bases between the germline ends. The germline CDR1 and CDR2 sequences are SGHAT and FQNNGV. DNA of the CDR3: TGTGCCAGCAGCTTAGTTGTGACCGGGGAGCTGTTTTTT. This gives the protein CASSLVVTGELFF.

This clone was detected only a few times. The gene calls are TRBV10-1 and TRBJ2-1, with D tentatively TRBD1 (6 bases). V lost 6 bases, J lost 10 bases, and 10 bases lay in between. The germline gives CDR1 WNHNN, CDR2 SYGVQD (reference sequence). The CDR3 runs 11 residues. The CDR3 bases are TGCGCCAGCAGCTTGGGGGCGGAGCAGTTCTTC. The encoded protein is CASSLGAEQFF.

This chain uses TRBV19 with TRBJ1-6; D is uncertain. The V gene's germline CDR1 is LNHDA and CDR2 SQIVND (reference sequence). The V gene lost 7 bases and the J gene lost 2 bases, with 12 bases spanning the gap. This CDR3 has 15 residues. CDR3: CASKRADPYNSPLHF. In nucleotides, the CDR3 is TGTGCCAGTAAGCGGGCAGATCCCTATAATTCACCCCTCCACTTT.

The V call is TRBV29-1, the J call TRBJ2-1; D ambiguous. Trimming removed 3 bases from V and 1 base from J, with 10 bases in between. CDR1 is SQVTM, CDR2 ANQGSEA, per germline. The CDR3 has 14 residues. The CDR3 loop is CSVDNRPSYNEQFF. The CDR3 DNA sequence: TGCAGCGTTGATAATCGGCCGTCCTACAATGAGCAGTTCTTC.

The sample holds a few counts of this clone. This sequence joins TRBV9 and TRBJ1-4; no definite D call. V was clipped by 0 bases and J by 3 bases, with 9 bases between them. This CDR3 spans 15 amino acids. Germline V gene sequence: CDR1 SGDLS, CDR2 YYNGEE. The CDR3 region has the DNA TGTGCCAGCAGCGTAGGGAGGACGGCTAATGAAAAACTGTTTTTT. Its protein product is CASSVGRTANEKLFF.

This clone was counted a single time. The chain links TRBV2 to TRBJ1-2; D might be TRBD1 (6 bases). The germline V gene has CDR1 SNHLY and CDR2 FYNNEI. The CDR3 covers 14 residues. The V gene lost 2 bases and the J gene lost 8 bases, with 15 bases spanning the gap. CDR3 sequence reads: CASSEIGGSEGYTF. Here the CDR3 DNA reads TGTGCCAGCAGTGAAATAGGGGGGTCGGAGGGCTACACCTTC.

The chain joins TRBV15 to TRBJ1-4; TRBD1 matches 9 bases. After removal of 1 base from V and 6 bases from J, the junction contained 6 bases not matched to a gene. The germline CDR1 and CDR2 sequences are LNHNV and YYDKDF (reference sequence). The CDR3 spans 16 residues. The CDR3 region is CATSRAQGQGDEKLFF. In DNA, the CDR3 is TGTGCCACCAGCAGAGCGCAGGGACAGGGCGATGAAAAACTGTTTTTT.

The chain employs TRBV19 and TRBJ1-2; 8 bases line up with TRBD1. After removal of 3 bases from V and 3 bases from J, the junction contained 6 bases not matched to a gene. CDR1 is LNHDA, CDR2 SQIVND, per germline (reference sequence). This CDR3 has 15 amino acids. The DNA of the CDR3 is TGTGCCAGTAGTATGGGACAGGCCTGGGACTATGGCTACACCTTC. Amino acid sequence: CASSMGQAWDYGYTF.

The chain joins TRBV19 to TRBJ1-2; TRBD1 matches 8 bases. V was clipped by 1 base and J by 7 bases; unmatched bases: 5. The CDR3 loop spans 14 amino acids. In germline, CDR1 is LNHDA, CDR2 SQIVND (reference sequence). In DNA, the CDR3 is TGTGCCAGTAGTATAGGCAGGGGGCTGGTTGGCTACACCTTC. Its protein product is CASSIGRGLVGYTF.

V gene TRBV12-3 or TRBV12-4 combines with J gene TRBJ1-5, with D hard to call. This CDR3 comprises 13 residues. V was clipped by 5 bases and J by 5 bases, with 10 bases between them. The CDR3 DNA sequence: TGTGCCAGCAGTCGACAAGTGCATCAGCCCCAGCATTTT. It encodes CASSRQVHQPQHF.

The gene calls are TRBV19 and TRBJ2-2; the D call may be TRBD1 or TRBD2 (5 bases each). The germline V gene has CDR1 LNHDA and CDR2 SQIVND (reference sequence). The CDR3 covers 13 residues. Trimming took off 10 bases at V and 5 bases at J, with 14 bases between the two ends. CDR3 bases: TGTGCCACGGAGAGGGGATGGACCGGGGAGCTGTTTTTT. This sequence encodes CATERGWTGELFF.

The chain combines TRBV5-1 with TRBJ1-1, with a possible D match to TRBD1 (5 bases). Trimming took 0 bases from V and 4 from J, leaving 19 bases between them. The length of the CDR3 is 17 residues. The V gene's germline CDR1 is SGHRS and CDR2 YFSETQ. The CDR3 reads CASSLDPGRVGGTEAFF. The CDR3, as DNA: TGCGCCAGCAGCTTGGATCCAGGGCGGGTCGGAGGCACTGAAGCTTTCTTT.